One sample yielded the 19 T cell receptor beta chains listed below, sequenced in a study of blood T cells in healthy people across ages (dated by TCRdb to 2015 to 2017). The library relied on 5' RACE. The sample was run on an Illumina HiSeq 2500. A second PCR of about 7 to 12 cycles was run with a J-beta primer mix and a sample-barcoded 5' primer. Starting from the raw public reads, TCRdb applied fastp trimming at Q25, assembled clones with MiXCR and retained in-frame beta chains. Here each entry gathers all rows of one CDR3 protein and keeps the most common genes and DNA. This sample gives roughly 800,000 distinct CDR3 sequences in total; roughly 60% of them show up just once. The top ten hold 20% to 25% of the sample. Material for sequencing was blood. Source of these receptors: a man younger than 45 in good health.

This clonotype turned up a few times. The J gene is TRBJ2-7, the V gene TRBV7-9, with D perhaps TRBD2 (6 bases). Germline values: CDR1 SEHNR, CDR2 FQNEAQ (reference sequence). Trimming took off 8 bases at V and 5 bases at J, with 19 bases between the two ends. CDR3 length: 14 amino acids. Here the CDR3 reads CASSGERSLNEQYF. CDR3 DNA sequence: TGTGCCAGCTCGGGGGAGAGGAGCCTTAACGAGCAGTACTTC.

The chain is built from TRBV12-3 or TRBV12-4 and TRBJ2-3, with TRBD1 as a possible D gene (6 bases). This CDR3 is 12 amino acids long. The V gene lost 5 bases and the J gene lost 8 bases, with 11 bases spanning the gap. CDR3 sequence: CASSKGVFTQYF. The CDR3 DNA sequence: TGTGCCAGCAGTAAGGGGGTGTTTACGCAGTATTTT.

This chain uses TRBV28 with TRBJ2-1, with TRBD2 matching over 11 bases. CDR1 and CDR2 from the germline V gene are MDHEN and SYDVKM. The J segment lost 2 bases and the V segment lost 4 bases, leaving 7 bases of the junction unmatched. The CDR3 extends over 17 amino acids. The CDR3 region is CASSSPGLAGPYNEQFF. The CDR3 DNA reads as TGTGCCAGCAGTTCCCCTGGACTAGCGGGTCCCTACAATGAGCAGTTCTTC.

This clonotype was observed a single time. The V and J genes are TRBV5-1 and TRBJ1-5; possibly TRBD1 for D (5 bases). Germline V lookup: CDR1 SGHRS, CDR2 YFSETQ. The germline V and J ends were trimmed by 0 bases and 3 bases, with 7 bases remaining between them. The CDR3 covers 14 residues. For the CDR3, the DNA is TGCGCCAGCAGCTTGGTAGGGGACAATCAGCCCCAGCATTTT. As protein: CASSLVGDNQPQHF.

This clonotype was picked up one time. This chain connects TRBV6-6 to TRBJ2-5; D may be TRBD2 (5 bases). V shed 6 bases and J shed 1 base, with 12 bases lying between them. Germline-derived CDR1 and CDR2 are MNHNY and SVGAGI (reference sequence). The length of the CDR3 is 14 residues. In nucleotides, the CDR3 is TGTGCCAGCAGATCTACCGGGGTCCAAGAGACCCAGTACTTC. Amino acids: CASRSTGVQETQYF.

In its sample, this clonotype was seen many times. The gene calls are TRBV20-1 and TRBJ2-5; 8 bases match TRBD2. This CDR3 has 19 amino acids. Germline V gene data show CDR1 as DFQATT and CDR2 as SNEGSKA (reference sequence). Germline trimming cut 5 bases from V and 3 bases from J; bases unmatched to any gene: 23. As DNA, the CDR3 is TGCAGTGCTCCTCAGCGGAACCCACAGAAAAGCGGGGGCAAAGAGACCCAGTACTTC. As protein: CSAPQRNPQKSGGKETQYF.

This chain connects TRBV3-1 to TRBJ2-7; 7 bases match TRBD1. The V gene end was trimmed by 4 bases and the J gene end by 6 bases; junction bases not matched to a gene: 9. The CDR3 loop spans 14 amino acids. From germline, CDR1 is LGHDT and CDR2 YNNKEL (reference sequence). The CDR3 DNA is TGTGCCAGCAGCCTAGGACAGGCCCTGAGCGAGCAGTACTTC. Translation: CASSLGQALSEQYF.

This clonotype was recorded a few times. CDR3 nucleotides: TGTGCCAGCAGCATCCAACAGGGGTATGAGCAGTACTTC. This sequence encodes CASSIQQGYEQYF. The genes are TRBV7-2 and TRBJ2-7, with 7 bases identical to TRBD1. CDR1 and CDR2 from the germline V gene are SGHTA and FQGNSA. The CDR3 consists of 13 residues. V was pared by 5 bases and J by 7 bases, with 8 bases of the junction left unmatched.

J is TRBJ2-5 and V is TRBV11-2; D remains unclear. Trimming took off 5 bases at V and 5 bases at J, with 6 bases between the two ends. The V gene's germline CDR1 is SGHAT and CDR2 FQNNGV. CDR3 length equals 11 residues. Here the CDR3 DNA reads TGTGCCAGCAGCGCGATGGAGACCCAGTACTTC. The encoded protein is CASSAMETQYF.

In this sample, this clonotype turned up many times. This chain uses TRBV27 with TRBJ1-6; 9 bases are a match to TRBD1. The CDR3 runs to 14 residues. The V gene end was trimmed by 6 bases and the J gene end by 6 bases; junction bases not matched to a gene: 3. In germline, CDR1 is MNHEY, CDR2 SMNVEV (reference sequence). The CDR3: CASRTGQGNSPLHF. CDR3 sequence (DNA): TGTGCCAGCAGGACGGGACAGGGTAATTCACCCCTCCACTTT.

This clonotype was observed a handful of times. The chain links TRBV20-1 to TRBJ1-2; D gene uncertain. This CDR3 is 11 amino acids long. Between the trimmed V and J ends, which lost 3 bases and 8 bases, there was a span of 10 bases. Germline V lookup: CDR1 DFQATT, CDR2 SNEGSKA (reference sequence). This CDR3 reads CSASWGMGYTF. CDR3 bases: TGCAGTGCTAGTTGGGGTATGGGCTACACCTTC.

V usage is TRBV7-2 and J usage is TRBJ1-2; D is perhaps TRBD1 (5 bases). The germline V gene has CDR1 SGHTA and CDR2 FQGNSA. V shed 1 base and J shed 5 bases, with 14 bases lying between them. The CDR3 totals 15 residues. The CDR3 DNA reads TGTGCCAGCAGCTTAGTCAGCGACAGCCGATATGGCTACACCTTC. Translation: CASSLVSDSRYGYTF. Combining the CDR3 with reference TRBV7-2 and TRBJ1-2 gives the whole variable domain GAGVSQSPSNKVTEKGKDVELRCDPISGHTALYWYRQSLGQGLEFLIYFQGNSAPDKSGLPSDRFSAERTGGSVSTLTIQRTQQEDSAVYLCASSLVSDSRYGYTFGSGTRLTVV.

This clonotype was seen a few times. The rearrangement uses TRBV25-1 and TRBJ2-1, with 9 bases identical to TRBD1. After removal of 4 bases from V and 7 bases from J, the junction contained 8 bases not matched to a gene. The CDR3 is 15 residues long. Germline-derived CDR1 and CDR2 are MGHDK and SYGVNS. The CDR3 here is CASSGAQGADNEQFF. Written as DNA, the CDR3 is TGTGCCAGCAGTGGCGCACAGGGGGCAGATAATGAGCAGTTCTTC.

This chain links TRBV4-2 with TRBJ1-4; D gene ambiguous. This CDR3 region has 13 residues. The ends were cut back, 1 base at V and 10 bases at J, with 10 bases in the middle. The V gene's germline CDR1 is LGHNA and CDR2 YNFKEQ. CDR3 in DNA: TGTGCCAGCAGCCAAGTGGAAGGACGAAAACTGTTTTTT. This encodes CASSQVEGRKLFF.

This clonotype was seen a few times. V is TRBV20-1 and J is TRBJ2-1, with unresolved D. This CDR3 region has 14 residues. V lost 4 bases to trimming and J lost 2 bases, with 12 bases between them. The germline CDR1 and CDR2 sequences are DFQATT and SNEGSKA (reference sequence). The CDR3 nucleotides read TGCAGTGCTACCGTAGCTTTCGCCTACAATGAGCAGTTCTTC. Translation gives CSATVAFAYNEQFF.

This chain connects TRBV4-3 to TRBJ2-1; 8 bases are a match to TRBD2. The J call may be incorrect, as the DNA end agrees better with TRBJ2-7. CDR3 length: 16 amino acids. Looked up from germline, CDR1 is LGHNA and CDR2 is YSLEER. DNA of the CDR3: TGCGCCAGCAGCCAAGACTCGGGAGGGCCTGTCAACGAGCAGTACTTC. This translates into CASSQDSGGPVNEQYF.

As DNA, the CDR3 is TGTGCCAGCAGTTACTCGCGGGCAGGGAACGAGCAGTACTTC. This encodes CASSYSRAGNEQYF. This chain joins TRBV6-6 and TRBJ2-7, with D tentatively TRBD1 or TRBD2 (5 bases each). This CDR3 contains 14 residues. Germline assignment: CDR1 MNHNY and CDR2 SVGAGI (reference sequence). Trimming shortened V by 0 bases and J by 5 bases, and 11 bases separated the two germline ends.

In this sample, this clonotype turned up a few times. The rearrangement links TRBV20-1 to TRBJ2-3, with 11 bases that match TRBD2. V trimming: 5 bases; J trimming: 4 bases; junction bases outside the gene matches: 8. The length of the CDR3 is 15 residues. Germline V gene sequence: CDR1 DFQATT, CDR2 SNEGSKA (reference sequence). In nucleotides, the CDR3 is TGCAGTGCTCCCCTAGCGGGGGGATCGGCAGATACGCAGTATTTT. Translating gives CSAPLAGGSADTQYF.

J is TRBJ2-1 and V is TRBV11-2, with 7 bases aligning to TRBD2. The CDR3 sequence is 17 residues long. Germline loops: CDR1 SGHAT, CDR2 FQNNGV. The V gene end was trimmed by 2 bases and the J gene end by 2 bases; junction bases not matched to a gene: 9. CDR3 sequence: CASSLTWRENPYNEQFF. Here the CDR3 DNA reads TGTGCCAGCAGCTTAACGTGGCGGGAGAATCCCTACAATGAGCAGTTCTTC.